This TCR beta chain was captured in a study of regulatory T cells in long-lasting Graves disease. CDR3 regions were amplified by Arm-PCR using iRepertoire HTBI primers to build TCR beta libraries. From the multiplex PCR reads, TCRdb called clonotypes with MiXCR, one entry per CDR3 protein. The table includes about 460,000 distinct CDR3 sequences, 22% detected once. General study points: Persistent Graves' cases showed lower TCR diversity than newly diagnosed cases.

Time point reported: persistent/refractory GD, antithyroid drugs over 5 years with positive TRAb. Isolated PBMC RNA provided the starting material for the TCR library. This clonotype was recorded at least ten times. What it binds is unknown. This CDR3 has 14 amino acids. Germline CDR1 LNHDA, CDR2 SQIVND (reference sequence). The V and J ends lost 3 bases and 7 bases respectively, with 15 bases between them. The chain recombines TRBV19 with TRBJ1-2, with D possibly being TRBD1 (5 bases). This TCR was recovered from a female donor with Graves disease. Sequencing was performed on peripheral blood mononuclear cells (PBMCs), taken when the disease was refractory, from a patient treated with antithyroid drugs. CDR3 amino acids: CASSMGTGRAGYTF. The CDR3 DNA follows: TGTGCCAGTAGTATGGGGACGGGGCGTGCTGGCTACACCTTC. The complete variable domain, with remaining parts taken from reference TRBV19 and TRBJ1-2, reads DGGITQSPKYLFRKEGQNVTLSCEQNLNHDAMYWYRQDPGQGLRLIYYSQIVNDFQKGDIAEGYSVSREKKESFPLTVTSAQKNPTAFYLCASSMGTGRAGYTFGSGTRLTVV.